This T cell receptor beta chain was found in a study of long-term antiretroviral therapy in people with HIV (dated by TCRdb to 2021 to 2024). About the investigation overall: The earliest samples were collected approximately a decade before the 2015 WHO recommendation for immediate ART, a period when ART was typically delayed until CD4 counts fell. A retrospective serial study tested whether changes in peripheral blood TRB repertoire composition and diversity were associated with ART initiation and durable HIV suppression. No cross-contamination during QIAcube processing turned up in test extractions that ran a monoclonal T-cell line alongside around 34 polyclonal samples. From some 30 adults with confirmed HIV infection, the cohort provided some 200 cryopreserved PBMC samples, gathered serially across a mean of around six years (range 1-12). About 40% of the 30 participants with HIV were female. General conclusions and limits of the study: The repertoire was dominated across all time points by expanded TRB clones identified before ART initiation, although this dominance was seen to fluctuate and to decrease in many PLHIV after ART. Unsorted PBMC were profiled instead of sorted CD4+ and CD8+ T cells because pre-ART samples had limited cell numbers. The samples span the years 2004 to 2017, and the ART regimens used at that time may not be as effective as current regimens. HIV repertoires had narrower CDR3 length ranges than controls, and the network structure suggested an antigen-experienced repertoire that shifted only slightly toward naive after ART. Inferences about post-ART repertoire changes are limited because no data were available on ART adherence, viral resistance or therapy changes. Starting ART was linked to a significant rise in TRB diversity, yet even with long-term ART the diversity remained significantly lower than in transplant donor controls. Since PBMC availability was limited, sequencing covered only the TCR beta chain, with no alpha chain pairing.

Including cysteine and phenylalanine, the CDR3 has 16 amino acids. CDR3 DNA only is kept here, 48 bases in frame from base 1. V has 11 bases trimmed and J has 2 bases trimmed; junction bases matching no gene number 17. CDR1 is given as LNHDA and CDR2 as SQIVND, both from the germline V gene (reference sequence). This clone was counted a few times. Its antigen specificity is not known. One base away there is no much larger clone; base qualities are not given. Participants were included only if at least one PBMC sample before ART initiation and at least two post-ART samples were available. Every participant with HIV received treatment in the United States of America. Before DNA extraction, cryopreserved samples of roughly 0.9-11 million PBMC were thawed and washed. At the time of the earliest PBMC sample for each participant with HIV, ages ranged from about 20 to 55 years. PBMC samples from each participant spanned 1-4 timepoints before ART initiation and 2-8 timepoints after ART initiation, with a median of 7 samples. Serial HIV viral load, CD4+ T-cell count, ART history and demographic data were obtained for every participant. Using a Qiagen kit on a QIAcube, genomic DNA was extracted from unsorted PBMC, with samples processed in batches of 12.

Sequencing of the TRB variable region was done with the immunoSEQ hsTCRB v3.0 assay at survey level resolution. A depth of about 40,000-50,000 T-cell genomes per sample was targeted for TRB sequencing. Pooled TRB libraries were sequenced on an Illumina MiSeq with a v3 150-cycle kit. Turning to the authors' computational methods: Repertoire analysis ran in R within a reproducible Nextflow workflow covering QC, data transformation and analysis. LymphoSeq2, an R package for AIRR-Seq data exploration, was used to implement custom analyses. After excluding a few samples that yielded fewer than 5000 total TRB sequences, 150 to 200 HIV repertoires remained for analysis. Among the 180 to 200 HIV repertoires that were kept, around 60 were collected before ART initiation and roughly 130 were collected after ART initiation. Each repertoire was downsampled to 5000 TRB nucleotide sequences, and summary statistics were averaged across 100 downsampling iterations. Only TRB sequences with CDR3 regions of at least seven amino acids were retained for analysis. Two measures captured diversity: a Shannon entropy-derived clonality score and the Gini coefficient. In the repertoire networks, any two of the top 5000 CDR3 amino acid sequences were connected whenever the two sequences differed by an edit distance of one. GLIPH2 predicted antigen specificity groups and MHC restriction for TRB CDR3 amino acid sequences. To flag known associations with CMV, EBV, HIV or tissue antigens, CDR3 amino acid sequences were compared against VDJdb and McPAS-TCR. Pre-ART, post-ART and control groups were compared with Wilcoxon signed-rank tests and Holm-Bonferroni correction. TCRdb obtained this table from immuneACCESS and retained in-frame rearrangements with V and J assigned. These tables miss some clones; where compared with another copy, unresolved V genes account for less than half of the shortfall, and the remainder is unexplained. Clone size and V and J calls were adopted from that table, with D and trimming inferred from the DNA. The sample profile shows some 25,000 clones; roughly 84% of them were found once. Of the sample, over 12% falls within the top ten clones.

The chain is assembled from TRBV19 and TRBJ2-7, and TRBD1 aligns with 8 junction nucleotides. This receptor was identified in a man aged 25 to 40 with HIV. Here the sequenced sample was unsorted PBMCs, taken roughly 4.5 years after starting antiretroviral therapy. The DNA reads as follows: TGTGCCCCCCTTGCGGCCCGACAGGGGTCTCCCTACGAGCAGTACTTC. Its protein is CAPLAARQGSPYEQYF. Here the CDR3 is joined to the reference TRBV19 and TRBJ2-7 genes, and the full variable domain is: DGGITQSPKYLFRKEGQNVTLSCEQNLNHDAMYWYRQDPGQGLRLIYYSQIVNDFQKGDIAEGYSVSREKKESFPLTVTSAQKNPTAFYLCAPLAARQGSPYEQYFGPGTRLTVT.